These 27 T cell receptor beta chains were all obtained from the same sample, sequenced in a study of Graves' ophthalmopathy and Graves' hyperthyroidism. The TCR beta CDR3 regions underwent amplification from RNA transcripts. An initial RT-PCR round employing HTBI primers preceded a second-round multiplex PCR. TCRdb re-called the multiplex PCR reads with MiXCR, one entry per CDR3 protein. The table has hundreds of thousands of distinct CDR3 sequences, about 40% seen once. Sequencing was done on a sample of peripheral blood. Every receptor here comes from an adult man with Graves' ophthalmopathy.

The J gene is TRBJ2-5, the V gene TRBV9; a possible D gene is TRBD2 (6 bases). Trimming pared 0 bases from V and 5 bases from J, leaving 17 bases between. The CDR3 runs 16 residues. CDR1 and CDR2 from the germline V gene are SGDLS and YYNGEE. The CDR3 here is CASSVGDMGGGETQYF. CDR3 bases: TGTGCCAGCAGCGTAGGGGATATGGGGGGAGGCGAGACCCAGTACTTC. The whole variable domain, filled in from reference TRBV9 and TRBJ2-5, reads DSGVTQTPKHLITATGQRVTLRCSPRSGDLSVYWYQQSLDQGLQFLIQYYNGEERAKGNILERFSAQQFPDLHSELNLSSLELGDSALYFCASSVGDMGGGETQYFGPGTRLLVL.

Notes on this clonotype: A much larger clone lies one base from this, so it may be a read error. This rearrangement joins TRBV2 to TRBJ1-5; D gene unclear. The germline CDR1 and CDR2 sequences are SNHLY and FYNNEI. This CDR3 spans 15 amino acids. CDR3 nucleotide sequence: TGTACCAGCATTATAGGGAGAGGAAACAATCAGCCCCAGCATTTT. It is translated as CTSIIGRGNNQPQHF.

The V call is TRBV20-1, the J call TRBJ2-2; D is uncertain. This CDR3 comprises 13 residues. Trimming took 3 bases from V and 8 from J, leaving 13 bases between them. From germline, CDR1 is DFQATT and CDR2 SNEGSKA (reference sequence). CDR3 sequence (DNA): TGCAGTGCTAGCCGGCTAGTGGGAGGGGAGCTGTTTTTT. Translation gives CSASRLVGGELFF.

This sequence joins TRBV15 and TRBJ2-7, with D tentatively TRBD2 (5 bases). CDR1 and CDR2 (germline): LNHNV, YYDKDF (reference sequence). The CDR3 extends over 12 amino acids. The ends were cut back, 3 bases at V and 11 bases at J, with 14 bases in the middle. This chain's CDR3 is CATSSAPAVEYF. CDR3 coding DNA: TGTGCCACCAGCAGCGCACCAGCGGTGGAGTACTTC.

This clonotype was found many times. The V and J genes are TRBV7-9 and TRBJ1-3; tentative D call: TRBD1 (6 bases). The V gene lost 6 bases and the J gene lost 0 bases, with 18 bases spanning the gap. There are 17 residues in the CDR3. Germline V gene sequence: CDR1 SEHNR, CDR2 FQNEAQ (reference sequence). CDR3 nucleotides: TGTGCCAGCAGTGGGGTTTCGGACAGTCTCTCTGGAAACACCATATATTTT. It specifies CASSGVSDSLSGNTIYF.

This clonotype was counted between two and nine times. The rearrangement uses TRBV7-8 and TRBJ2-6; the D gene is possibly TRBD1 (5 bases). The CDR3 consists of 13 residues. Per germline, CDR1 SGHVS and CDR2 FQNEAQ. Trimming shortened V by 11 bases and J by 2 bases, and 10 bases separated the two germline ends. In DNA form, the CDR3 reads TGTGCCTGGGGCCTCGCTGGGGCCAACGTCCTGACTTTC. Translated: CAWGLAGANVLTF.

This clonotype was seen just once. Being one base from a much bigger clone, this may be a read error. The chain is built from TRBV11-2 and TRBJ1-2, with D tentatively TRBD1 (5 bases). There are 15 residues in the CDR3. Trimming stripped 4 bases from V and 5 bases from J, with 17 bases between. Germline CDR1 reads SGHAT; CDR2 reads FQNNGV. Here the CDR3 DNA reads TGTGCCAGCAGCTCAGATCGCAGGGCCGGTTATGGCTACACCTTC. Its translation: CASSSDRRAGYGYTF.

V gene TRBV20-1 combines with J gene TRBJ2-5, with 8 bases lining up with TRBD2. The germline CDR1 and CDR2 sequences are DFQATT and SNEGSKA (reference sequence). V shed 1 base, J shed 5 bases, and the junction held 3 bases outside the gene matches. The CDR3 sequence is 13 residues long. CDR3 DNA: TGCAGTGCTAGAGCGGGAGGGCTGGAGACCCAGTACTTC. It is translated as CSARAGGLETQYF.

A few counts support this clonotype. The rearrangement joins TRBV10-3 to TRBJ1-4; 10 nucleotides line up with TRBD1. Trimming cost V 8 bases and J 10 bases; bases outside gene matches: 4. Germline CDR1 is ENHRY and CDR2 is SYGVKD. The CDR3 sequence is 12 residues long. The CDR3 coding sequence is TGTGCCATCCGGGACAGGGGAGGAAAACTGTTTTTT. It is translated as CAIRDRGGKLFF.

This clonotype has a handful of counts. This rearrangement joins TRBV11-2 to TRBJ2-7, with D tentatively TRBD2 (6 bases). Germline CDR1 reads SGHAT; CDR2 reads FQNNGV. CDR3 length equals 14 residues. The V and J ends lost 7 bases and 0 bases respectively, with 13 bases between them. The CDR3 region has the DNA TGTGCCAGCACCAACCCGGGAGCCTCCTACGAGCAGTACTTC. Its translation is CASTNPGASYEQYF.

This clonotype was counted only a few times. V gene TRBV9 combines with J gene TRBJ2-5; possible D gene TRBD2, 5 bases. CDR3 size: 15 residues. The germline gives CDR1 SGDLS, CDR2 YYNGEE. Trimming stripped 0 bases from V and 4 bases from J, with 13 bases between. In nucleotides, the CDR3 is TGTGCCAGCAGCGTAGACGGAGGCCAAAGAGAGACCCAGTACTTC. This codes for CASSVDGGQRETQYF.

This sequence joins TRBV19 and TRBJ1-4; 8 bases are a match to TRBD1. This CDR3 is 15 amino acids long. The J segment lost 2 bases and the V segment lost 3 bases, leaving 2 bases of the junction unmatched. Germline V gene lookup returns CDR1 LNHDA and CDR2 SQIVND (reference sequence). CDR3 coding DNA: TGTGCCAGTAGTATGCAGGGGGCGACTAATGAAAAACTGTTTTTT. Protein sequence: CASSMQGATNEKLFF. The whole variable domain, filled in from reference TRBV19 and TRBJ1-4, reads DGGITQSPKYLFRKEGQNVTLSCEQNLNHDAMYWYRQDPGQGLRLIYYSQIVNDFQKGDIAEGYSVSREKKESFPLTVTSAQKNPTAFYLCASSMQGATNEKLFFGSGTQLSVL.

This clonotype showed up just a few times. The chain recombines TRBV5-5 with TRBJ1-6; D is undetermined. V was shortened by 2 bases and J by 9 bases, with 18 bases between the two germline ends. The CDR3 runs to 16 residues. CDR1 SGHKS and CDR2 YYEKEE come from the germline V gene (reference sequence). Written as DNA, the CDR3 is TGTGCCAGCAGCTTTGTTGCGTACCTTGATGGTTCACCCCTCCACTTT. Translated, it gives CASSFVAYLDGSPLHF.

V and J are TRBV10-3 and TRBJ2-2, with D possibly TRBD2 on 5 matching bases. The CDR3 totals 14 residues. CDR1 ENHRY and CDR2 SYGVKD come from the germline V gene. Trimming took off 8 bases at V and 8 bases at J, with 18 bases between the two ends. DNA for the CDR3: TGTGCCATCTCTCAGAGAGGGCCTGTTGGGGAGCTGTTTTTT. Translated, it gives CAISQRGPVGELFF.

This clonotype has at least ten counts. This chain joins TRBV12-3 or TRBV12-4 and TRBJ2-5; TRBD2 agrees at 11 bases. The CDR3 covers 14 residues. J was trimmed by 3 bases and V by 6 bases; bases with no gene match: 3. The chain's CDR3 is CASRLTSGKETQYF. The CDR3 nucleotides read TGTGCCAGCAGGCTGACTAGCGGGAAAGAGACCCAGTACTTC.

The table lists this clonotype with a count of one. The chain is built from TRBV29-1 and TRBJ1-1; maybe TRBD1 (6 bases). Looked up from germline, CDR1 is SQVTM and CDR2 is ANQGSEA. The ends were cut back, 8 bases at V and 4 bases at J, with 11 bases in the middle. This CDR3 contains 11 residues. The CDR3 protein is CSSGQSTEAFF. CDR3 nucleotides: TGCAGCTCCGGACAGAGCACTGAAGCTTTCTTT.

V usage is TRBV5-1 and J usage is TRBJ2-5; 7 bases align to TRBD1. J was trimmed by 4 bases and V by 3 bases; bases with no gene match: 9. The CDR3 sequence is 15 residues long. The germline V gene encodes CDR1 SGHRS and CDR2 YFSETQ. CDR3: CASSWGQPGIETQYF. CDR3 bases: TGCGCCAGCAGCTGGGGACAGCCCGGGATAGAGACCCAGTACTTC.

The CDR3 DNA follows: TGTGCCAGCACCCGAAGGGGGCGTAGCAATCAGCCCCAGCATTTT. Its protein product is CASTRRGRSNQPQHF. The chain combines TRBV7-9 with TRBJ1-5, with 7 bases that match TRBD1. The CDR3 sequence is 15 residues long. V dropped 7 bases and J dropped 0; count of bases not matched to a gene: 6. CDR1 is SEHNR and CDR2 is FQNEAQ in the germline V gene (reference sequence).

As regards this clonotype: A read error may explain this, as a much larger clone is one base away. The chain recombines TRBV29-1 with TRBJ2-7, with D possibly TRBD1 on 5 matching bases. Germline CDR1 reads SQVTM; CDR2 reads ANQGSEA. This CDR3 region has 15 residues. The V end was cut by 7 bases, the J end by 6 bases, with 25 bases between. The CDR3 loop reads CSAAKGSVGDLEQYF. The DNA for the CDR3 is TGCAGCGCCGCAAAAGGTTCCGTAGGGGATCTCGAGCAGTACTTC.

The V and J genes are TRBV7-2 and TRBJ2-2; the D is unclear. The length of the CDR3 is 16 residues. Per the germline V gene, CDR1 is SGHTA and CDR2 is FQGNSA. Trimming removed 5 bases from V and 4 bases from J, with 17 bases in between. The CDR3 bases are TGTGCCAGCAGCCAAGTGGGCGGACGCACCACCGGGGAGCTGTTTTTT. Its protein product is CASSQVGGRTTGELFF.

This clonotype was seen more than once but under ten times. The chain has TRBV20-1 and TRBJ2-7, with D perhaps matching TRBD1 or TRBD2 (5 bases each). Germline assignment: CDR1 DFQATT and CDR2 SNEGSKA (reference sequence). The CDR3 runs to 14 residues. Trimming took 3 bases from V and 0 from J, leaving 12 bases between them. The CDR3 protein is CSARMGRISYEQYF. The DNA of the CDR3 is TGCAGTGCTAGGATGGGACGGATCTCCTACGAGCAGTACTTC.

At least ten counts were recorded for this clonotype. The V and J genes are TRBV12-3 or TRBV12-4 and TRBJ1-5; D gene unclear. The length of the CDR3 is 14 residues. Trimming stripped 1 base from V and 6 bases from J, with 10 bases between. Written as DNA, the CDR3 is TGTGCCAGCAGTTTAGGCCAGAGAGGTCAGCCCCAGCATTTT. Its translation is CASSLGQRGQPQHF.

This chain connects TRBV24-1 to TRBJ1-4; no definite D call. CDR1 is KGHDR and CDR2 is SFDVKD in the germline V gene. The V and J ends lost 11 bases and 0 bases respectively, with 12 bases between them. The CDR3 totals 14 residues. CDR3 DNA sequence: TGTGCCAGCTCGAATTATGCAACTAATGAAAAACTGTTTTTT. Its protein product is CASSNYATNEKLFF.

This sequence joins TRBV24-1 and TRBJ1-5; 12 nucleotides match TRBD1. CDR3 length: 17 amino acids. CDR1 is KGHDR, CDR2 SFDVKD, per germline. The V segment lost 11 bases and the J segment 1 base; nucleotides outside the gene matches: 11. The CDR3 protein is CASSLGQGAASNQPQHF. The CDR3 region has the DNA TGTGCCAGCAGCTTGGGACAGGGGGCCGCAAGCAATCAGCCCCAGCATTTT.

The chain is built from TRBV6-6 and TRBJ1-4, with D uncertain. V dropped 2 bases and J dropped 3 bases, with 10 bases sitting between them. The CDR3 loop spans 15 amino acids. Germline V gene lookup returns CDR1 MNHNY and CDR2 SVGAGI (reference sequence). The CDR3 region is CASSYLAVPNEKLFF. The CDR3 region has the DNA TGTGCCAGCAGTTACCTGGCAGTCCCTAATGAAAAACTGTTTTTT.

This clonotype was observed many times. V gene TRBV12-3 or TRBV12-4 combines with J gene TRBJ2-6, with TRBD1 as a possible D gene (5 bases). Trimming took 8 bases from V and 1 from J, leaving 6 bases between them. The CDR3 has 13 residues. CDR3 loop: CASQGSGANVLTF. CDR3 in DNA: TGTGCCAGCCAGGGTTCTGGGGCCAACGTCCTGACTTTC.

Of note for this clonotype: A much larger clonotype is one base distant, so this may be a read error. The V call is TRBV12-3 or TRBV12-4, the J call TRBJ1-5, with 8 bases that match TRBD1. This CDR3 contains 14 residues. This CDR3 reads CASSPPGGNQPRHF. CDR3 DNA: TGTGCCAGCAGCCCACCAGGGGGCAATCAGCCCCGGCATTTT.